This entry features one T cell receptor beta chain sequence. Some clones are missing from TCRdb's copy, which holds only in-frame ones; the method was immunoSEQ multiplex PCR. The sample shows about 110,000 clones, around 83% of them seen only once. The data originate from a study of blood T cell repertoires in COVID-19. Sequencing used peripheral blood. This sequence originates from a man in his 70s with acute or convalescent COVID-19.

CDR3 DNA sequence: TGTGCCAGCCACAGGGGGCGCAACACTGAAGCTTTCTTT. Its translation is CASHRGRNTEAFF. The rearrangement uses TRBV12-3 or TRBV12-4 and TRBJ1-1; 9 bases fit TRBD1. Germline trimming cut 8 bases from V and 2 bases from J; bases unmatched to any gene: 3. The CDR3 is 13 residues long.